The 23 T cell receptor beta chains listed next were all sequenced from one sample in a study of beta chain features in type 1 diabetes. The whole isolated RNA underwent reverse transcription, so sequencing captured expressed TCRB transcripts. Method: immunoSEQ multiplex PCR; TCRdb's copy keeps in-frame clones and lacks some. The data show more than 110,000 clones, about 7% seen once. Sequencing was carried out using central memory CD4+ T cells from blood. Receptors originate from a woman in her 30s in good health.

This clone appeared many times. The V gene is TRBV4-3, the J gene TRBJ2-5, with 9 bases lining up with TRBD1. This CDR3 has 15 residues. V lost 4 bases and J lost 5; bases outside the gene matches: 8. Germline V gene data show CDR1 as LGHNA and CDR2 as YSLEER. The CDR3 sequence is CASSRGGQGGETQYF. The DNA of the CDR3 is TGCGCCAGCAGCCGCGGGGGACAGGGAGGGGAGACCCAGTACTTC.

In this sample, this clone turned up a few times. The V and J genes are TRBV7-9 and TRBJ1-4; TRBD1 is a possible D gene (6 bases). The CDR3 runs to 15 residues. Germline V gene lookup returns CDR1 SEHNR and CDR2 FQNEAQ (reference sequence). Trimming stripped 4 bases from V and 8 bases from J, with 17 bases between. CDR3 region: CASSSRGKGSEKLFF. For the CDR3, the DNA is TGTGCCAGCAGCTCCAGGGGAAAGGGATCCGAAAAACTGTTTTTT.

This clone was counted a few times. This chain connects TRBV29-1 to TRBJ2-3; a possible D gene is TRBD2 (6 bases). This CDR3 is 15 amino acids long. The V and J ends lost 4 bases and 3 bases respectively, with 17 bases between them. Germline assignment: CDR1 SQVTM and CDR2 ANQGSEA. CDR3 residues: CSVGDWGSGTDTQYF. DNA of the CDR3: TGCAGCGTTGGGGACTGGGGGAGCGGTACAGATACGCAGTATTTT.

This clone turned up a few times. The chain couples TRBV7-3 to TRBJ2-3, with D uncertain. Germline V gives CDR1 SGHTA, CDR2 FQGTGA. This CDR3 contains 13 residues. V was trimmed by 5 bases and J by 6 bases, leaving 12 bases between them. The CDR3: CASSRSESDTQYF. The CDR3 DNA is TGTGCCAGCAGCCGATCCGAGAGTGATACGCAGTATTTT.

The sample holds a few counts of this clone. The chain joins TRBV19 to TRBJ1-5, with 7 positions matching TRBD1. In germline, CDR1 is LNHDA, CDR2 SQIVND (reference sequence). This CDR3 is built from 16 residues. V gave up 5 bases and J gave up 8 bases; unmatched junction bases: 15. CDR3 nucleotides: TGTGCCAGTAGTCGGCCACAGGGGAGGATGGGGAAGCCCCAGCATTTT. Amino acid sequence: CASSRPQGRMGKPQHF.

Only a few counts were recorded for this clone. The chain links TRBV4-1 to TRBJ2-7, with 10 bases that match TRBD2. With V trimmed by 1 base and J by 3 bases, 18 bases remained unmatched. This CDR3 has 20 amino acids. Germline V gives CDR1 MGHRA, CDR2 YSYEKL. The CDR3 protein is CASSQGLRGGLAGVYYEQYF. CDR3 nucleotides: TGCGCCAGCAGCCAAGGGTTGAGGGGCGGGCTAGCGGGAGTCTACTACGAGCAGTACTTC.

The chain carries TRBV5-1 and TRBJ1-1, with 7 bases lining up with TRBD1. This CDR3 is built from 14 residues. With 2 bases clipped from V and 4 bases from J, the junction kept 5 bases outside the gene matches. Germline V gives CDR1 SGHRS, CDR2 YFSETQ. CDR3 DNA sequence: TGCGCCAGCAGCTTCAGGGGGGAAGTCACTGAAGCTTTCTTT. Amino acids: CASSFRGEVTEAFF.

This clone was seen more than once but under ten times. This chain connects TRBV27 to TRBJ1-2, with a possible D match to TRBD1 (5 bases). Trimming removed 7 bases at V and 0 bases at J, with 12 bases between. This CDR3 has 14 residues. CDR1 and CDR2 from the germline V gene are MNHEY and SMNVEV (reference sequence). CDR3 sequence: CASKIGQTNYGYTF. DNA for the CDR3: TGTGCCAGCAAAATAGGACAAACTAACTATGGCTACACCTTC.

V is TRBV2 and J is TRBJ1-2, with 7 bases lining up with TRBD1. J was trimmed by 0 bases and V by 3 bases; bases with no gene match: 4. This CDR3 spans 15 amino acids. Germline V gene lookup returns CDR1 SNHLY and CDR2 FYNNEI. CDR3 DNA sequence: TGTGCCAGCAGTGAGGCGCAGGGGGCTAACTATGGCTACACCTTC. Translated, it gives CASSEAQGANYGYTF.

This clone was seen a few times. The CDR3: CSVQQGANGNTIYF. In DNA form, the CDR3 reads TGCAGCGTCCAACAGGGGGCCAATGGAAACACCATATATTTT. This sequence joins TRBV29-1 and TRBJ1-3; the match to TRBD1 covers 9 bases. The CDR3 is 14 amino acids. Germline CDR1 and CDR2: SQVTM and ANQGSEA. V lost 6 bases, J lost 3 bases, and 6 bases stayed unmatched.

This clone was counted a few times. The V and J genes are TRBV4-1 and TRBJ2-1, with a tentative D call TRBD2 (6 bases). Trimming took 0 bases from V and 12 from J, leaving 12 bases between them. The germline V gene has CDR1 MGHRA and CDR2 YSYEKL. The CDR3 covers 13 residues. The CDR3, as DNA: TGCGCCAGCAGCCAAGAGCGGGGCACGAGGCAGTTCTTC. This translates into CASSQERGTRQFF.

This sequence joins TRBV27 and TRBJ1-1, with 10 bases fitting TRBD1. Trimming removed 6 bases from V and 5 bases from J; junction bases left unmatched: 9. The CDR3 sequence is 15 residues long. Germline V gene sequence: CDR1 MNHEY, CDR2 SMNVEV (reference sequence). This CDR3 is CASSSLGTGETEAFF. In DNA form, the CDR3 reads TGTGCCAGCAGCTCCCTCGGGACAGGGGAAACTGAAGCTTTCTTT.

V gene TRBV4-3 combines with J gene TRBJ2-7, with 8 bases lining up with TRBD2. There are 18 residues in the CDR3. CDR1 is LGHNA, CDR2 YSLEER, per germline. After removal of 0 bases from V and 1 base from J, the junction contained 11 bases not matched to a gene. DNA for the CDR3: TGCGCCAGCAGCCAAGAGGTAATAGCGGGGTATACATCCTACGAGCAGTACTTC. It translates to CASSQEVIAGYTSYEQYF.

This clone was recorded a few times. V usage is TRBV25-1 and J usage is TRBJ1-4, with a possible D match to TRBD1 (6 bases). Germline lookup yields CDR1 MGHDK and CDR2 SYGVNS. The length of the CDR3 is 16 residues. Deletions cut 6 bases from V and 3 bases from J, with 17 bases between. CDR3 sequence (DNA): TGTGCCAGCAGCGCGAGCGGGGGCTCGGCTAATGAAAAACTGTTTTTT. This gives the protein CASSASGGSANEKLFF.

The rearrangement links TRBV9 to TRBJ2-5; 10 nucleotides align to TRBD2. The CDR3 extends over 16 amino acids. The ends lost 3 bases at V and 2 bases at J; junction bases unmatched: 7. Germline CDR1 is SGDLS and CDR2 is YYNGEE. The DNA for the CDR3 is TGTGCCAGCAGCGACGACCTACTAGCGGGGCAAGAGACCCAGTACTTC. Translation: CASSDDLLAGQETQYF.

The CDR3 spells CASSLTSGAYNEQFF. The DNA of the CDR3 is TGCGCCAGCAGCTTGACTAGCGGGGCCTACAATGAGCAGTTCTTC. The gene calls are TRBV5-1 and TRBJ2-1, with 10 bases fitting TRBD2. The V gene's germline CDR1 is SGHRS and CDR2 YFSETQ. V was clipped by 1 base and J by 2 bases; unmatched bases: 0. This CDR3 has 15 amino acids.

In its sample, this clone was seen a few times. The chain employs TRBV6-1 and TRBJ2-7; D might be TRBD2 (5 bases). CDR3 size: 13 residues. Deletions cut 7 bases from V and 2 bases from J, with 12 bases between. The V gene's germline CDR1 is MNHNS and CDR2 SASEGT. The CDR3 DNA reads TGTGCCAGCATCTGGGAGCCCCCCTACGAGCAGTACTTC. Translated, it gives CASIWEPPYEQYF.

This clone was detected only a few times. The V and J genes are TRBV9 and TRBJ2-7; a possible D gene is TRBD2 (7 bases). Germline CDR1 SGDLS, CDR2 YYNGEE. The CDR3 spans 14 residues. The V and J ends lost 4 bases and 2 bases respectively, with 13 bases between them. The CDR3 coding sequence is TGTGCCAGCAGCCCCCTGGGGGGGCCCTACGAGCAGTACTTC. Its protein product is CASSPLGGPYEQYF. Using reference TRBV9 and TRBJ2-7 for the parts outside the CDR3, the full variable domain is DSGVTQTPKHLITATGQRVTLRCSPRSGDLSVYWYQQSLDQGLQFLIQYYNGEERAKGNILERFSAQQFPDLHSELNLSSLELGDSALYFCASSPLGGPYEQYFGPGTRLTVT.

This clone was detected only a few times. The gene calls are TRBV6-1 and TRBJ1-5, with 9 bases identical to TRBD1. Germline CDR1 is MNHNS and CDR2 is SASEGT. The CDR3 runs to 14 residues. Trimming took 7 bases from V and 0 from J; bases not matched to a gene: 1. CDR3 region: CASTDRGSNQPQHF. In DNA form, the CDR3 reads TGTGCCAGCACGGACAGGGGTAGCAATCAGCCCCAGCATTTT.

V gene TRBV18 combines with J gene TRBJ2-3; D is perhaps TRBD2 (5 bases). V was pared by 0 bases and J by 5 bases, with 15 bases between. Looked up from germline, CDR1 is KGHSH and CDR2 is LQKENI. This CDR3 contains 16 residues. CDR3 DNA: TGTGCCAGCTCACCACCGTCCGGGGTTCAGCTAGATACGCAGTATTTT. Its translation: CASSPPSGVQLDTQYF.

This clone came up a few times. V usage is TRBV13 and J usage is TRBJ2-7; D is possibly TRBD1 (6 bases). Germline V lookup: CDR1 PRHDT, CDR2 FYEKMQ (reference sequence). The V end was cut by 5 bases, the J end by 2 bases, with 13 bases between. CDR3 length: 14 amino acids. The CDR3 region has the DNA TGTGCCAGCAGCCCAAGACAGGTGCCCTACGAGCAGTACTTC. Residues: CASSPRQVPYEQYF.

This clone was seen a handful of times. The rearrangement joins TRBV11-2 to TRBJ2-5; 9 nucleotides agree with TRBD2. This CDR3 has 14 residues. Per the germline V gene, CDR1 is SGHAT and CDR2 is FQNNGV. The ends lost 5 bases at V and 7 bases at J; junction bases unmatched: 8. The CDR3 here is CASSPAGGVGTQYF. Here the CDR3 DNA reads TGTGCCAGCAGCCCAGCGGGGGGAGTGGGGACCCAGTACTTC.

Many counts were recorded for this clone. CDR3 nucleotide sequence: TGTGCCAGCAGCCAACAGGACAGGGGCACAGATACGCAGTATTTT. Its protein product is CASSQQDRGTDTQYF. The rearrangement joins TRBV4-2 to TRBJ2-3, with 8 bases matching TRBD1. V shed 2 bases and J 1 base; nucleotides not matched to a gene: 2. The CDR3 has 15 amino acids. Germline CDR1 is LGHNA and CDR2 is YNFKEQ.